What follows are 15 T cell receptor beta chains derived from one specimen sequenced in a study of blood T cell repertoires in COVID-19. Profiling relied on immunoSEQ multiplex PCR, and the TCRdb table lists in-frame clones only, not all of them. This sample has tens of thousands of clones, with 80% to 90% found just once. The sequenced material came from peripheral blood. The receptor set was obtained from a human donor in a cohort sampled during active COVID-19.

The chain recombines TRBV11-2 with TRBJ2-2; 7 bases are shared with TRBD2. This CDR3 is 15 amino acids long. V shed 1 base and J 6 bases; nucleotides not matched to a gene: 5. Germline CDR1 and CDR2: SGHAT and FQNNGV. CDR3 sequence: CASSLVVTSSGELFF. In nucleotides, the CDR3 is TGTGCCAGCAGCTTAGTAGTGACTAGCTCCGGGGAGCTGTTTTTT. The whole variable domain, filled in from reference TRBV11-2 and TRBJ2-2, reads EAGVAQSPRYKIIEKRQSVAFWCNPISGHATLYWYQQILGQGPKLLIQFQNNGVVDDSQLPKDRFSAERLKGVDSTLKIQPAKLEDSAVYLCASSLVVTSSGELFFGEGSRLTVL.

The genes are TRBV30 and TRBJ1-5; possibly TRBD1 for D (6 bases). CDR3 size: 14 residues. Germline CDR1 reads GTSNPN; CDR2 reads SVGIG (reference sequence). The V end was cut by 3 bases, the J end by 6 bases, with 15 bases between. The CDR3, as DNA: TGTGCCTGGAGGGGGCAGGGGTGGAGTCAGCCCCAGCATTTT. Its protein is CAWRGQGWSQPQHF.

V usage is TRBV3-1 (or the pseudogene TRBV3-2) and J usage is TRBJ2-3; D is possibly TRBD2 (5 bases). CDR3 length: 12 amino acids. CDR1 and CDR2 (germline): LGHDT, YNNKEL (reference sequence). Trimming took off 4 bases at V and 3 bases at J, with 5 bases between the two ends. CDR3 protein: CASSRGTDTQYF. DNA for the CDR3: TGTGCCAGCAGCCGAGGGACAGATACGCAGTATTTT.

This rearrangement joins TRBV19 to TRBJ2-7; no firm D call. This CDR3 has 12 amino acids. V was clipped by 5 bases and J by 3 bases, with 8 bases between them. Germline values: CDR1 LNHDA, CDR2 SQIVND (reference sequence). CDR3 sequence: CASSGLSYEQYF. CDR3 sequence (DNA): TGTGCCAGTAGTGGCCTCAGCTACGAGCAGTACTTC.

The chain employs TRBV9 and TRBJ1-2; D is perhaps TRBD1 (6 bases). Germline V lookup: CDR1 SGDLS, CDR2 YYNGEE. The CDR3 spans 15 residues. V was cut by 0 bases and J by 2 bases, with 11 bases left in between. CDR3 in DNA: TGTGCCAGCAGCGTAGGGGACCAGGGGAACTATGGCTACACCTTC. This codes for CASSVGDQGNYGYTF.

V gene TRBV6-5 combines with J gene TRBJ1-4, with a weak D call TRBD1 (5 bases). The CDR3 runs to 15 residues. Trimming shortened V by 2 bases and J by 3 bases, and 10 bases separated the two germline ends. Germline lookup yields CDR1 MNHEY and CDR2 SVGAGI. Here the CDR3 DNA reads TGTGCCAGCAGTTACGGGGGGACGGCTAATGAAAAACTGTTTTTT. It translates to CASSYGGTANEKLFF.

This clone was seen a handful of times. The genes are TRBV12-3 or TRBV12-4 and TRBJ1-2; no clear D. This CDR3 comprises 12 residues. V was clipped by 5 bases and J by 0 bases, with 4 bases between them. This CDR3 reads CASSETNYGYTF. The CDR3 DNA reads TGTGCCAGCAGTGAGACTAACTATGGCTACACCTTC.

The J gene is TRBJ2-3, the V gene TRBV24-1; 8 nucleotides align to TRBD2. With 0 bases clipped from V and 1 base from J, the junction kept 2 bases outside the gene matches. The CDR3 has 16 amino acids. Looked up from germline, CDR1 is KGHDR and CDR2 is SFDVKD. This CDR3 reads CATSDLRAGGTDTQYF. The CDR3 bases are TGTGCCACCAGTGATTTGCGAGCGGGGGGCACAGATACGCAGTATTTT.

This clone is a singleton in its sample. One end of the junction does not line up with germline, which may come from a read error. The CDR3 loop is CASSTREAQYF. The CDR3 nucleotides are TGTGCCAGCAGTACGAGAGAGGCCCAGTACTTC. The chain combines TRBV12-3 or TRBV12-4 with TRBJ2-5; the D is unclear. There are 11 residues in the CDR3.

This rearrangement joins TRBV4-3 to TRBJ1-2; D is undetermined. Between the trimmed V and J ends, which lost 0 bases and 3 bases, there was a span of 8 bases. Germline CDR1 reads LGHNA; CDR2 reads YSLEER. This CDR3 region has 14 residues. The DNA of the CDR3 is TGCGCCAGCAGCCAAGATCGAACAGACTATGGCTACACCTTC. As protein: CASSQDRTDYGYTF.

J is TRBJ2-1 and V is TRBV4-3, with TRBD2 matching 8 bases. This CDR3 has 16 amino acids. The ends lost 4 bases at V and 2 bases at J; junction bases unmatched: 7. The germline gives CDR1 LGHNA, CDR2 YSLEER. The CDR3 region is CASSRNGGAAYNEQFF. Written as DNA, the CDR3 is TGCGCCAGCAGCCGTAACGGGGGGGCCGCCTACAATGAGCAGTTCTTC.

The chain uses TRBV3-1 (or the pseudogene TRBV3-2) and TRBJ2-7, with D unresolved. Germline-derived CDR1 and CDR2 are LGHDT and YNNKEL (reference sequence). The CDR3 extends over 14 amino acids. Trimming removed 4 bases at V and 7 bases at J, with 17 bases between. CDR3 in amino acids: CASSPKKECSEQYF. CDR3 nucleotides: TGTGCCAGCAGCCCTAAAAAGGAGTGTAGTGAGCAGTACTTC.

The chain carries TRBV28 and TRBJ2-1; D remains ambiguous. Trimming took off 6 bases at V and 0 bases at J, with 15 bases between the two ends. The germline CDR1 and CDR2 sequences are MDHEN and SYDVKM. The CDR3 runs 16 residues. Here the CDR3 reads CASSQAPIGSYNEQFF. The DNA for the CDR3 is TGTGCCAGCAGCCAGGCCCCCATAGGCTCCTACAATGAGCAGTTCTTC. The variable domain in full, with the rest retrieved from reference TRBV28 and TRBJ2-1, is DVKVTQSSRYLVKRTGEKVFLECVQDMDHENMFWYRQDPGLGLRLIYFSYDVKMKEKGDIPEGYSVSREKKERFSLILESASTNQTSMYLCASSQAPIGSYNEQFFGPGTRLTVL.

The gene calls are TRBV19 and TRBJ1-1, with 7 bases aligning to TRBD1. The CDR3 is 17 residues long. Germline CDR1 reads LNHDA; CDR2 reads SQIVND (reference sequence). V was pared by 4 bases and J by 0 bases, with 11 bases of the junction left unmatched. CDR3 region: CASSKGTATIMNTEAFF. CDR3 in DNA: TGTGCCAGTAGTAAGGGGACAGCGACAATTATGAACACTGAAGCTTTCTTT.

The rearrangement uses TRBV5-1 and TRBJ2-2; D possibly corresponds to TRBD2 (6 bases). The germline V gene has CDR1 SGHRS and CDR2 YFSETQ. The CDR3 is made up of 14 amino acids. V was trimmed by 2 bases and J by 3 bases, leaving 8 bases between them. CDR3 DNA sequence: TGCGCCAGCAGCTTACTAGCATACACCGGGGAGCTGTTTTTT. This sequence encodes CASSLLAYTGELFF.